The T cell receptor beta chain described here comes from a study of OX40 agonist ivuxolimab in advanced cancers. Study in general: An agonistic anti-OX40 (CD134) antibody, ivuxolimab, was used to treat the patients.

Here immunoSEQ multiplex PCR was the method, and the copy in TCRdb shows in-frame clones only, minus some. The data show some 35,000 clones, with more than 75% seen just once and 20% to 25% held by the top ten. The investigators sampled blood at baseline, at cycle 4 day 1, and at cycle 7 day 1. Sequences were derived from CD4+ or CD8+ T cells sorted from blood, sampled in a trial of the OX40 agonist ivuxolimab. The source of this sequence is an adult with an advanced solid tumor such as melanoma, head and neck, liver or kidney cancer.

For the CDR3, the DNA is TGCGCCAGCAGCCCGCGAGCGGGGGGAAACTACGAGCAGTACTTC. Protein sequence: CASSPRAGGNYEQYF. The rearrangement links TRBV4-3 to TRBJ2-5; TRBD2 aligns across 9 bases. Judging by the DNA end, TRBJ2-7 fits better; the J call may be wrong. The length of the CDR3 is 15 residues. Per the germline V gene, CDR1 is LGHNA and CDR2 is YSLEER.